What follows are 17 T cell receptor beta chains derived from one specimen sequenced in a study of T cells in localized non-small cell lung cancer. TCRdb's copy holds only in-frame clones and misses some; the assay was immunoSEQ multiplex PCR. The sample carries 35,000 to 45,000 clones, around 80% recorded once. The material was peripheral blood, obtained before any cancer treatment. Receptors were obtained from a male donor aged 60 or over with stage III squamous cell lung carcinoma.

The rearrangement uses TRBV5-1 and TRBJ1-5; D gene ambiguous. Germline CDR1 and CDR2: SGHRS and YFSETQ. Trimming pared 4 bases from V and 5 bases from J, leaving 7 bases between. CDR3 length equals 12 residues. In DNA form, the CDR3 reads TGCGCCAGCAGCGAACCCGATCAGCCCCAGCATTTT. Its protein is CASSEPDQPQHF.

The J gene is TRBJ2-1, the V gene TRBV6-1; no clear D gene. V was clipped by 2 bases and J by 8 bases, with 7 bases between them. The germline V gene encodes CDR1 MNHNS and CDR2 SASEGT. The CDR3 loop spans 12 amino acids. The CDR3 nucleotides read TGTGCCAGCAGTGAAATGCGCTATGAGCAGTTCTTC. Its translation is CASSEMRYEQFF.

This clone was found a few times. CDR3 sequence (DNA): TGTGCCAGCAGTCTCGGGACACCCGAGGAGGAAAAACTGTTTTTT. Protein sequence: CASSLGTPEEEKLFF. The chain recombines TRBV6-5 with TRBJ1-4; tentative D call: TRBD1 (6 bases). CDR3 size: 15 residues. V was cut by 5 bases and J by 8 bases, with 18 bases left in between. CDR1 is MNHEY, CDR2 SVGAGI, per germline.

The chain uses TRBV7-2 and TRBJ2-3; the match to TRBD2 covers 7 bases. Germline lookup yields CDR1 SGHTA and CDR2 FQGNSA. The CDR3 sequence is 17 residues long. The V segment lost 1 base and the J segment 0 bases; nucleotides outside the gene matches: 7. This CDR3 reads CASSLERLASSTDTQYF. In DNA, the CDR3 is TGTGCCAGCAGCTTAGAGCGACTAGCTTCTAGCACAGATACGCAGTATTTT.

This chain links TRBV12-5 with TRBJ1-5; D remains unclear. Germline values: CDR1 LGHNT, CDR2 FRNRAP. The V and J ends lost 3 bases and 0 bases respectively, with 3 bases between them. The CDR3 totals 13 residues. The CDR3 region has the DNA TGTGCTAGTGGTTTAGGTAGCAATCAGCCCCAGCATTTT. Protein sequence: CASGLGSNQPQHF.

This clone was seen more than once but under ten times. The sample carries other DNA sequences with the same CDR3. The gene calls are TRBV19 and TRBJ2-6; no firm D call. V was clipped by 2 bases and J by 4 bases, with 6 bases between them. Germline assignment: CDR1 LNHDA and CDR2 SQIVND (reference sequence). The CDR3 loop spans 14 amino acids. CDR3 loop: CASSISSGANVLTF. CDR3 DNA sequence: TGTGCCAGTAGTATAAGTTCCGGGGCCAACGTCCTGACTTTC.

This clone was seen only once. The chain uses TRBV7-9 and TRBJ2-7, with 8 nucleotides matching TRBD1. V lost 3 bases, J lost 5 bases, and 6 bases stayed unmatched. The CDR3 contains 14 residues. Germline V lookup: CDR1 SEHNR, CDR2 FQNEAQ (reference sequence). The CDR3 DNA sequence: TGTGCCAGCAGCTTCGGACAGGGAAACCACGAGCAGTACTTC. This codes for CASSFGQGNHEQYF.

V gene TRBV9 combines with J gene TRBJ1-1, with a possible D match to TRBD1 (5 bases). The V end was cut by 0 bases, the J end by 1 base, with 7 bases between. There are 14 residues in the CDR3. The germline V gene encodes CDR1 SGDLS and CDR2 YYNGEE. The CDR3 loop reads CASSVGQGNTEAFF. CDR3 bases: TGTGCCAGCAGCGTAGGGCAGGGGAACACTGAAGCTTTCTTT.

The V and J genes are TRBV6-5 and TRBJ2-7; D unclear. CDR1 and CDR2 from the germline V gene are MNHEY and SVGAGI. CDR3 size: 11 residues. The V end was cut by 5 bases, the J end by 4 bases, with 6 bases between. The CDR3 sequence: CASSIRYEQYF. CDR3 DNA: TGTGCCAGCAGTATTCGATACGAGCAGTACTTC.

CDR3 sequence reads: CASSLAGPDPYNEQFF. CDR3 DNA: TGCGCCAGCAGCTTGGCGGGACCCGACCCTTACAATGAGCAGTTCTTC. The genes are TRBV5-1 and TRBJ2-1; D assignment may be TRBD1 or TRBD2 (5 bases each). CDR3 length equals 16 residues. Germline CDR1 SGHRS, CDR2 YFSETQ. Trimming took 0 bases from V and 4 from J, leaving 14 bases between them. The variable domain in full, with the rest retrieved from reference TRBV5-1 and TRBJ2-1, is KAGVTQTPRYLIKTRGQQVTLSCSPISGHRSVSWYQQTPGQGLQFLFEYFSETQRNKGNFPGRFSGRQFSNSRSEMNVSTLELGDSALYLCASSLAGPDPYNEQFFGPGTRLTVL.

The gene calls are TRBV9 and TRBJ2-1; TRBD1 agrees at 10 bases. CDR1 and CDR2 from the germline V gene are SGDLS and YYNGEE. Trimming at V came to 2 bases and at J to 8 bases, leaving 4 bases not matched to a gene. The CDR3 totals 14 residues. The chain's CDR3 is CASSVQGQGDEQFF. The DNA for the CDR3 is TGTGCCAGCAGCGTGCAAGGACAGGGGGATGAGCAGTTCTTC. The variable domain in full, completed from reference TRBV9 and TRBJ2-1, reads DSGVTQTPKHLITATGQRVTLRCSPRSGDLSVYWYQQSLDQGLQFLIQYYNGEERAKGNILERFSAQQFPDLHSELNLSSLELGDSALYFCASSVQGQGDEQFFGPGTRLTVL.

This clone was picked up a small number of times. This rearrangement joins TRBV4-2 to TRBJ1-5; D is ambiguous. The length of the CDR3 is 15 residues. Trimming left V 0 bases short and J 0 bases short, with 6 bases between. Looked up from germline, CDR1 is LGHNA and CDR2 is YNFKEQ. CDR3 DNA sequence: TGTGCCAGCAGCCAAGATCCCTATAGCAATCAGCCCCAGCATTTT. Translating it yields CASSQDPYSNQPQHF.

The chain employs TRBV4-1 and TRBJ2-1; 10 bases line up with TRBD2. The ends lost 6 bases at V and 4 bases at J; junction bases unmatched: 6. The germline V gene encodes CDR1 MGHRA and CDR2 YSYEKL. CDR3 length: 15 residues. The DNA for the CDR3 is TGCGCCAGCAGAATCTATAGCGGGGGGTACAATGAGCAGTTCTTC. Translation: CASRIYSGGYNEQFF.

The genes are TRBV7-2 and TRBJ2-7; D remains ambiguous. Trimming took 2 bases from V and 3 from J, leaving 2 bases between them. Germline lookup yields CDR1 SGHTA and CDR2 FQGNSA. This CDR3 comprises 11 residues. The CDR3 loop is CASSLYYEQYF. The CDR3 DNA sequence: TGTGCCAGCAGCTTATACTACGAGCAGTACTTC.

The V and J genes are TRBV6-4 and TRBJ2-3; 10 bases match TRBD2. CDR1 is MRHNA and CDR2 is SNTAGT in the germline V gene. The ends lost 3 bases at V and 0 bases at J; junction bases unmatched: 6. The CDR3 runs to 17 residues. The CDR3 reads CASSDPGLAASTDTQYF. DNA of the CDR3: TGTGCCAGCAGTGATCCCGGACTAGCGGCTAGCACAGATACGCAGTATTTT.

The sample holds a few counts of this clone. This chain joins TRBV7-9 and TRBJ2-2; TRBD1 aligns across 8 bases. Per germline, CDR1 SEHNR and CDR2 FQNEAQ (reference sequence). The CDR3 covers 19 residues. The V segment lost 7 bases and the J segment 7 bases; nucleotides outside the gene matches: 23. The CDR3 nucleotides are TGTGCCAGCACCAAACGGGCGGGGAGGCAGGGGGCGTACCACGGGGAGCTGTTTTTT. Protein product: CASTKRAGRQGAYHGELFF.

V and J are TRBV27 and TRBJ2-1; D is possibly TRBD1 or TRBD2 (5 bases each). The CDR3 loop spans 15 amino acids. V was shortened by 5 bases and J by 4 bases, with 15 bases between the two germline ends. Germline lookup yields CDR1 MNHEY and CDR2 SMNVEV (reference sequence). As DNA, the CDR3 is TGTGCCAGCAGTCTCCGGGACGGGGTATACAATGAGCAGTTCTTC. Translation: CASSLRDGVYNEQFF.